This T cell receptor (beta chain) was obtained from a study of blood T cells in healthy people across ages (dated by TCRdb to the mid-2010s). As for the study more broadly: In model experiments, template switching captured roughly one uniquely barcoded TCR beta cDNA molecule for every two T cells. Age-related changes in TCR beta repertoire diversity were measured in the study by deep sequencing normalized with unique cDNA molecular identifiers. The donors were divided into four age groups: young (average around 16 years), middle-aged (over 35), aged (roughly 60) and long-lived (roughly 88). Donors of different ages were randomly distributed across sequencing lanes to avoid experimental bias. Two additional independent replicas of 1 million unique cDNA reads from the same blood draw were analyzed for two donors (one aged 18 to 30 and one aged 80 or older).

The donors were 40 or so Caucasian individuals from Russia, aged roughly 6 to 90 years, who were systemically healthy. Roughly 10 milliliters of peripheral blood were collected from each donor into EDTA-treated Vacutainer tubes. Ficoll-Paque density-gradient centrifugation was used to isolate PBMCs, with at least 7 million per sample. Trizol reagent was used to extract total RNA from PBMCs, with at least 6 micrograms per sample. For every donor, an aliquot of PBMCs went through flow cytometry to measure the percentages of naive CD45RAhigh/CD27high T cells. Spanning cysteine to phenylalanine, the CDR3 consists of 13 amino acids. Solely the CDR3 DNA is kept, with 39 bases framed from the first base. V is shortened by 6 bases, J by 4 bases, and the region joining them spans 10 bases. Regarding this clonotype: Its binding antigen is unknown. Per-base quality was not reported, and no clone a single base away is much larger than it.

The library came from 5' RACE. TCRdb names Illumina HiSeq 2500 as the instrument used. The second PCR ran for about 7 to 11 cycles and used a J-beta primer mix along with a sample-barcoded 5' primer. A template-switch 5' adaptor carrying 12 random nucleotides introduced a unique molecular identifier onto each TCR beta cDNA molecule. At least 2.5 million CDR3-containing paired-end reads were obtained from each sample. First-strand cDNA was synthesized from all RNA with the Mint cDNA synthesis kit, primed by a TRBC-specific oligonucleotide. Following uracil-DNA glycosylase treatment, all cDNA underwent a first 18-cycle PCR with the universal primers M1SS and BC2_uni_R. In the source study's methods: Each sample was normalized by randomly selecting 1 million high-quality reads, each carrying a distinct molecular identifier. Instead of being binned into consensus sequences, reads that shared molecular identifiers were thrown out. MiTCR, run with a Q25 quality threshold and the strictest error-elimination algorithm, handled CDR3 identification, clonotype clustering and error correction. A nonparametric unseen species model with Euler transformation was used to estimate a lower bound on total TCR beta diversity. The public reads were reanalyzed by TCRdb: fastp trimming at Q25, MiXCR alignment, in-frame beta chains only. Rows merge per CDR3 protein into single entries with the most common DNA and genes. What appears here as the V and J calls and clone size reflects TCRdb's work, not the paper's. In this sample the table shows hundreds of thousands of distinct CDR3 sequences, over 45% of which occur a single time. The top ten constitute around 20% of the sample.

What the research found in general, with its limitations: Observed TCR beta diversity correlated strongly with the percentage of naive T cells measured by flow cytometry. Because the CMV infection status of the donors was unknown, age-related changes in expanded clonotypes may potentially have been confounded. Compared with the aged group, more naive CD4+ T cells, fewer expanded clones and increased TCR diversity were shown by the long-lived group, suggesting age selection. As age increased, observed TCR beta diversity per million T cells dropped in a roughly linear way, and a significant reduction was already evident by age about 36. Since profiling was done on bulk unsorted PBMCs, naive and antigen-experienced compartments could not be conclusively compared. Estimates of total diversity based on one million sequenced T cells were regarded as lower bounds and as underestimates.

The chain was built from TRBV12-3 or TRBV12-4 and TRBJ1-5; possibly the D gene is TRBD1, per 6 matching bases. The sequence came from a man in his thirties or forties in good health. Source material: blood. The CDR3 loop reads CASSDRPNQPQHF. The DNA reads TGTGCCAGCAGCGACAGGCCTAATCAGCCCCAGCATTTT.